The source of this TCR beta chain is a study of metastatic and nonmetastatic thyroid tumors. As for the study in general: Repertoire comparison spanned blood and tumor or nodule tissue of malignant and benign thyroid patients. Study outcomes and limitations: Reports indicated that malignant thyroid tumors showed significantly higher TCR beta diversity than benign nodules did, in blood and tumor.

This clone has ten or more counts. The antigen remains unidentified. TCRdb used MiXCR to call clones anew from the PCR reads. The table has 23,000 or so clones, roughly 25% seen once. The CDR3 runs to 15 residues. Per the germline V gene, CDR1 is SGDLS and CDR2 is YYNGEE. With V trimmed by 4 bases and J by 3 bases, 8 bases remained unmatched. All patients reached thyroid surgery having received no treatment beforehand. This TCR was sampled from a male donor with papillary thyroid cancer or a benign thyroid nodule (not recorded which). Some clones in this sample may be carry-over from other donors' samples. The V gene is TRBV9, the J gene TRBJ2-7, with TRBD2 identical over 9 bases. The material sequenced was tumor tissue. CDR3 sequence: CASSPEGREGYEQYF. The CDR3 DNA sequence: TGTGCCAGCAGCCCCGAGGGGCGGGAGGGCTACGAGCAGTACTTC.